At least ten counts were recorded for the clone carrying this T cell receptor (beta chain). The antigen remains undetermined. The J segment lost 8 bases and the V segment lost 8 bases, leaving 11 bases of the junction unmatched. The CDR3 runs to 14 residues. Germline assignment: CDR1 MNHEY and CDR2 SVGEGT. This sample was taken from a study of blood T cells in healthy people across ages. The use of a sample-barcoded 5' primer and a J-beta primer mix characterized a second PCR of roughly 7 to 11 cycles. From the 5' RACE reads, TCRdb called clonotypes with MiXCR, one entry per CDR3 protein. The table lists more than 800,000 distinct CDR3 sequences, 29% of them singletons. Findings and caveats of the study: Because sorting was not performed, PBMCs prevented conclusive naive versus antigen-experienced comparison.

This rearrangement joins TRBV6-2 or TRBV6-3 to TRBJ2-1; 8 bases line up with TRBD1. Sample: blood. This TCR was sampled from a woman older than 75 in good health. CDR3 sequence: CASLPAGTGDEQFF. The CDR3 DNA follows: TGTGCCAGCCTCCCGGCGGGGACAGGCGATGAGCAGTTCTTC.